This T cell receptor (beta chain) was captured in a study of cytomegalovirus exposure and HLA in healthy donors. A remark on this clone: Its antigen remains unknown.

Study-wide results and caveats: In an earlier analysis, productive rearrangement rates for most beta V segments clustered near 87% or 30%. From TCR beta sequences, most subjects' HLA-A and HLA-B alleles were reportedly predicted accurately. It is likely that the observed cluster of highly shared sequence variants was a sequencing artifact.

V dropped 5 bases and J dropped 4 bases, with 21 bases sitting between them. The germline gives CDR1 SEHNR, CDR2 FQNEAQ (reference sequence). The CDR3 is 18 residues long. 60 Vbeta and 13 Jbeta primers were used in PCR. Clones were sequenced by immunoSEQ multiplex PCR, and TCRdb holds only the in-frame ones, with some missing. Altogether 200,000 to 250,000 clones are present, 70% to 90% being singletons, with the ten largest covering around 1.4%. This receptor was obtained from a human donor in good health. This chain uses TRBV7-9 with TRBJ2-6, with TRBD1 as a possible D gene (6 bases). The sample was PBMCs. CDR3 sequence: CASSISRGYPSGANVLTF. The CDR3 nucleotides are TGTGCCAGCAGCATATCGAGGGGGTATCCTTCGGGGGCCAACGTCCTGACTTTC.